The TCR beta chain described here comes from a study of blood T cell repertoires in COVID-19. Here immunoSEQ multiplex PCR was the method, and the copy in TCRdb shows in-frame clones only, minus some. The sample contains fewer than 50,000 clones, approximately 80% of which appear only once. Germline V gene data show CDR1 as LNHDA and CDR2 as SQIVND (reference sequence). The CDR3 has 16 residues. Deletions cut 8 bases from V and 0 bases from J, with 19 bases between. This chain uses TRBV19 with TRBJ1-1; no definite D call. The sample was peripheral blood. This clonotype was sampled from a man aged 70 or older with acute or convalescent COVID-19. Here the CDR3 reads CASYDSSSRMNTEAFF. CDR3 nucleotides: TGTGCCAGTTATGACTCCAGTAGTCGCATGAACACTGAAGCTTTCTTT.